This entry lists 27 T cell receptor beta chains sequenced from one sample in a study of T cell changes during pregnancy in multiple sclerosis. Clones were read by immunoSEQ multiplex PCR, and TCRdb kept only the in-frame ones, dropping some. The table shows roughly 70,000 clones, with more than 90% occurring only once. This specimen consisted of peripheral blood, obtained in the first trimester of pregnancy. The receptor source for this set is a female donor with multiple sclerosis, enrolled in a pregnancy study.

CDR3: CASSGGETQYF. The CDR3 DNA is TGTGCCAGTAGTGGGGGGGAGACCCAGTACTTC. The chain is built from TRBV19 and TRBJ2-5, with D possibly being TRBD2 (6 bases). CDR1 is LNHDA and CDR2 is SQIVND in the germline V gene (reference sequence). The V end was cut by 5 bases, the J end by 5 bases, with 6 bases between. CDR3 size: 11 residues.

In this sample, this clone turned up once. The V call is TRBV7-9, the J call TRBJ2-7; D gene uncertain. Trimming pared 1 base from V and 3 bases from J, leaving 7 bases between. CDR3 length: 13 residues. Looked up from germline, CDR1 is SEHNR and CDR2 is FQNEAQ (reference sequence). The CDR3 bases are TGTGCCAGCAGCTTAGGGGCGAACTACGAGCAGTACTTC. Translating gives CASSLGANYEQYF. Together with reference TRBV7-9 and TRBJ2-7, the CDR3 gives the full variable domain: DTGVSQNPRHKITKRGQNVTFRCDPISEHNRLYWYRQTLGQGPEFLTYFQNEAQLEKSRLLSDRFSAERPKGSFSTLEIQRTEQGDSAMYLCASSLGANYEQYFGPGTRLTVT.

V usage is TRBV5-4 and J usage is TRBJ1-1; 9 nucleotides match TRBD1. The CDR3 is 18 residues long. V gave up 4 bases and J gave up 0 bases; unmatched junction bases: 13. Germline loops: CDR1 SGHNT, CDR2 YYREEE (reference sequence). The CDR3 DNA is TGTGCCAGCAGCCAGGACACAGGGGGCGAGTGGATGAACACTGAAGCTTTCTTT. Encoded protein: CASSQDTGGEWMNTEAFF.

The chain recombines TRBV9 with TRBJ1-1; D remains unclear. The CDR3 is made up of 12 amino acids. V shed 4 bases and J shed 4 bases, with 8 bases lying between them. CDR1 and CDR2 from the germline V gene are SGDLS and YYNGEE. CDR3 sequence reads: CASSSSSTEAFF. The CDR3 DNA follows: TGTGCCAGCAGCTCTAGTAGCACTGAAGCTTTCTTT. Supplemented by reference TRBV9 and TRBJ1-1, the full variable domain reads DSGVTQTPKHLITATGQRVTLRCSPRSGDLSVYWYQQSLDQGLQFLIQYYNGEERAKGNILERFSAQQFPDLHSELNLSSLELGDSALYFCASSSSSTEAFFGQGTRLTVV.

This clone has only a few counts. The chain joins TRBV19 to TRBJ1-6; D is perhaps TRBD1 (6 bases). This CDR3 contains 13 residues. The germline V gene encodes CDR1 LNHDA and CDR2 SQIVND (reference sequence). Trimming stripped 3 bases from V and 7 bases from J, with 7 bases between. The CDR3 DNA is TGTGCCAGTAGTATCCAGGGGAATTCACCCCTCCACTTT. Protein sequence: CASSIQGNSPLHF. Filled out from reference TRBV19 and TRBJ1-6, the complete variable domain reads DGGITQSPKYLFRKEGQNVTLSCEQNLNHDAMYWYRQDPGQGLRLIYYSQIVNDFQKGDIAEGYSVSREKKESFPLTVTSAQKNPTAFYLCASSIQGNSPLHFGNGTRLTVT.

This chain links TRBV27 with TRBJ1-6, with D unresolved. CDR1 and CDR2 from the germline V gene are MNHEY and SMNVEV (reference sequence). The ends were cut back, 6 bases at V and 6 bases at J, with 15 bases in the middle. The CDR3 has 15 amino acids. The DNA for the CDR3 is TGTGCCAGCAGCTCCCTGACATCAATTAATTCACCCCTCCACTTT. It translates to CASSSLTSINSPLHF.

This chain's CDR3 is CASSESPLAGVSGANVLTF. The CDR3 DNA reads TGTGCCAGCAGCGAAAGTCCCCTAGCGGGGGTTTCTGGGGCCAACGTCCTGACTTTC. The rearrangement links TRBV9 to TRBJ2-6; TRBD2 matches 10 bases. CDR3 length equals 19 residues. The junction had 10 bases not matched to a gene; V was cut back by 3 bases and J by 1 base. Germline V gene lookup returns CDR1 SGDLS and CDR2 YYNGEE.

The chain joins TRBV27 to TRBJ2-4, with 9 bases lining up with TRBD1. The J segment lost 1 base and the V segment lost 4 bases, leaving 5 bases of the junction unmatched. Per germline, CDR1 MNHEY and CDR2 SMNVEV (reference sequence). The CDR3 spans 16 residues. The CDR3 nucleotides are TGTGCCAGCAGTTCAACAGGGGGCGCTGCCAAAAACATTCAGTACTTC. Translated, it gives CASSSTGGAAKNIQYF.

V and J are TRBV27 and TRBJ2-7, with 8 nucleotides matching TRBD1. The CDR3 is made up of 14 amino acids. Per germline, CDR1 MNHEY and CDR2 SMNVEV (reference sequence). V was clipped by 7 bases and J by 4 bases; unmatched bases: 9. This CDR3 is CASIGQGEGYEQYF. DNA for the CDR3: TGTGCCAGCATCGGACAGGGAGAGGGTTACGAGCAGTACTTC.

A single count supports this clone. The chain carries TRBV7-9 and TRBJ2-1; 11 nucleotides agree with TRBD2. The CDR3 has 15 amino acids. Unmatched junction bases numbered 4, after V lost 5 bases and J lost 4 bases. CDR1 and CDR2 from the germline V gene are SEHNR and FQNEAQ (reference sequence). CDR3 region: CASSPRLAGYNEQFF. Written as DNA, the CDR3 is TGTGCCAGCAGCCCCCGACTAGCGGGGTACAATGAGCAGTTCTTC. Combining the CDR3 with reference TRBV7-9 and TRBJ2-1 gives the whole variable domain DTGVSQNPRHKITKRGQNVTFRCDPISEHNRLYWYRQTLGQGPEFLTYFQNEAQLEKSRLLSDRFSAERPKGSFSTLEIQRTEQGDSAMYLCASSPRLAGYNEQFFGPGTRLTVL.

This chain joins TRBV4-2 and TRBJ2-7; 11 nucleotides align to TRBD1. J lost 3 bases, V lost 3 bases, and 7 bases had no gene match. From germline, CDR1 is LGHNA and CDR2 YNFKEQ. The CDR3 spans 16 residues. In DNA, the CDR3 is TGTGCCAGCAGCCAGCTAACCGGGACAGGGGGCTACGAGCAGTACTTC. It yields the protein CASSQLTGTGGYEQYF.

This chain joins TRBV28 and TRBJ2-3; 9 nucleotides match TRBD2. Germline values: CDR1 MDHEN, CDR2 SYDVKM. Unmatched junction bases numbered 13, after V lost 6 bases and J lost 6 bases. This CDR3 region has 16 residues. CDR3 in amino acids: CASSSPSRTSADTQYF. In DNA form, the CDR3 reads TGTGCCAGCAGCTCCCCCTCCCGGACTAGCGCGGATACGCAGTATTTT.

The V call is TRBV5-4, the J call TRBJ2-5; 11 nucleotides align to TRBD2. In germline, CDR1 is SGHNT, CDR2 YYREEE (reference sequence). CDR3 length equals 15 residues. V shed 4 bases and J 5 bases; nucleotides not matched to a gene: 7. Written as DNA, the CDR3 is TGTGCCAGCAGCATGATTAGCGGGGGGGCGGAGACCCAGTACTTC. Amino acid sequence: CASSMISGGAETQYF.

This clone was observed a single time. The chain links TRBV14 to TRBJ1-1, with D uncertain. Trimming removed 0 bases at V and 3 bases at J, with 17 bases between. Germline V gives CDR1 SGHDN, CDR2 FVKESK. The CDR3 consists of 17 residues. CDR3 DNA: TGTGCCAGCAGCCAAGATCTGAGGGCGGTCCAGCACACTGAAGCTTTCTTT. As protein: CASSQDLRAVQHTEAFF.

The gene calls are TRBV28 and TRBJ1-1; the D gene is possibly TRBD1 (5 bases). With 3 bases removed from V and 4 bases from J, the gap between germline ends came to 12 bases. Germline V gene sequence: CDR1 MDHEN, CDR2 SYDVKM. The CDR3 covers 14 residues. For the CDR3, the DNA is TGTGCCAGCAGTTTCGACAGCCGTAGCACTGAAGCTTTCTTT. As protein: CASSFDSRSTEAFF.

The chain recombines TRBV10-1 with TRBJ2-5; D unclear. This CDR3 contains 17 residues. With 3 bases removed from V and 0 bases from J, the gap between germline ends came to 17 bases. Germline values: CDR1 WNHNN, CDR2 SYGVQD (reference sequence). In DNA, the CDR3 is TGCGCCAGCAGTGAACCACACGATGCCCTTTACCAAGAGACCCAGTACTTC. This sequence encodes CASSEPHDALYQETQYF.

This sequence joins TRBV5-1 and TRBJ2-3, with 9 bases fitting TRBD2. Trimming cost V 9 bases and J 0 bases; bases outside gene matches: 8. Germline V lookup: CDR1 SGHRS, CDR2 YFSETQ. This CDR3 spans 15 amino acids. CDR3 in amino acids: CATSSGATSTDTQYF. As DNA, the CDR3 is TGCGCCACTTCTAGCGGGGCAACGAGCACAGATACGCAGTATTTT.

The V gene is TRBV19, the J gene TRBJ1-1, with D perhaps matching TRBD1 (5 bases). The CDR3 is made up of 17 amino acids. Trimming stripped 4 bases from V and 0 bases from J, with 18 bases between. CDR1 is LNHDA and CDR2 is SQIVND in the germline V gene (reference sequence). The CDR3 coding sequence is TGTGCCAGTAGTACACCGTCGAAGGGACTGCTGAACACTGAAGCTTTCTTT. Translating it yields CASSTPSKGLLNTEAFF.

V gene TRBV7-9 combines with J gene TRBJ2-1, with unresolved D. The CDR3 is made up of 13 amino acids. V shed 6 bases and J shed 8 bases, with 14 bases lying between them. Germline V gives CDR1 SEHNR, CDR2 FQNEAQ (reference sequence). The CDR3 DNA sequence: TGTGCCAGCAGTTACCCACTCGTCGATGAGCAGTTCTTC. It specifies CASSYPLVDEQFF.

This chain links TRBV7-2 with TRBJ2-2; tentatively, D is TRBD2 (5 bases). The CDR3 extends over 13 amino acids. Germline CDR1 is SGHTA and CDR2 is FQGNSA. Trimming left V 5 bases short and J 4 bases short, with 8 bases between. This CDR3 is CASSLRGTGELFF. DNA for the CDR3: TGTGCCAGCAGCCTCCGGGGCACCGGGGAGCTGTTTTTT.

V is TRBV28 and J is TRBJ1-5; tentative D call: TRBD1 (5 bases). Trimming removed 1 base at V and 1 base at J, with 8 bases between. Looked up from germline, CDR1 is MDHEN and CDR2 is SYDVKM. The CDR3 sequence is 15 residues long. The CDR3: CASSLLRTSNQPQHF. DNA of the CDR3: TGTGCCAGCAGTTTATTGCGGACAAGCAATCAGCCCCAGCATTTT.

The CDR3 protein is CASSLALRGLGSGEQYF. The CDR3 bases are TGCGCCAGCAGCTTGGCCCTCCGGGGACTCGGATCAGGGGAGCAGTACTTC. The gene calls are TRBV5-1 and TRBJ2-7, with a weak D call TRBD2 (6 bases). Trimming removed 0 bases from V and 7 bases from J, with 23 bases in between. The CDR3 extends over 17 amino acids. Germline V gene data show CDR1 as SGHRS and CDR2 as YFSETQ.

The V gene is TRBV5-1, the J gene TRBJ2-3; 12 bases align to TRBD1. V lost 2 bases, J lost 6 bases, and 7 bases stayed unmatched. CDR3 length: 16 residues. Germline CDR1 SGHRS, CDR2 YFSETQ. CDR3 protein: CASSLWGGQGADTQYF. DNA of the CDR3: TGCGCCAGCAGCTTATGGGGGGGACAGGGGGCTGATACGCAGTATTTT. Complete variable domain (other parts from reference TRBV5-1 and TRBJ2-3): KAGVTQTPRYLIKTRGQQVTLSCSPISGHRSVSWYQQTPGQGLQFLFEYFSETQRNKGNFPGRFSGRQFSNSRSEMNVSTLELGDSALYLCASSLWGGQGADTQYFGPGTRLTVL.

The V call is TRBV6-6, the J call TRBJ1-3; D is perhaps TRBD1 (5 bases). Trimming left V 7 bases short and J 4 bases short, with 17 bases between. The CDR3 spans 15 residues. Germline V gives CDR1 MNHNY, CDR2 SVGAGI (reference sequence). The CDR3 sequence: CASTDPGNRGNTIYF. DNA for the CDR3: TGTGCCAGCACCGACCCCGGAAACAGGGGAAACACCATATATTTT.

This clone was recorded a few times. The chain joins TRBV28 to TRBJ2-3; possibly TRBD2 for D (5 bases). The CDR3 runs to 16 residues. V lost 5 bases and J 0 bases, leaving 15 bases between the germline ends. Germline-derived CDR1 and CDR2 are MDHEN and SYDVKM. The DNA of the CDR3 is TGTGCCAGCAGTCCCCCATCGGGGTCTAGCACAGATACGCAGTATTTT. It specifies CASSPPSGSSTDTQYF.

The V call is TRBV4-1, the J call TRBJ2-3, with TRBD2 matching over 8 bases. The germline V gene has CDR1 MGHRA and CDR2 YSYEKL. The CDR3 is 15 residues long. The J segment lost 0 bases and the V segment lost 8 bases, leaving 7 bases of the junction unmatched. In DNA, the CDR3 is TGCGCCAGCGGCGGGGGGAAGTCTAGCACAGATACGCAGTATTTT. It specifies CASGGGKSSTDTQYF.

In its sample, this clone was seen once. This chain joins TRBV27 and TRBJ2-7, with TRBD1 identical over 7 bases. Germline values: CDR1 MNHEY, CDR2 SMNVEV (reference sequence). The CDR3 length is 14 residues. The trim removed 6 bases at V and 2 bases at J, leaving 7 bases unmatched. CDR3 sequence reads: CASRPTGFTYEQYF. DNA of the CDR3: TGTGCCAGCAGACCGACAGGGTTCACCTACGAGCAGTACTTC.